This T cell receptor beta chain was retrieved from a study of response to subunit inactivated influenza vaccine. This CDR3 is 15 amino acids long. V shed 3 bases and J shed 1 base, with 9 bases lying between them. CDR1 is SEHNR, CDR2 FQNEAQ, per germline (reference sequence). Study outcomes and limitations: The authors proposed limited new T cell recruitment per seasonal influenza vaccination.

TCRdb ran MiXCR on the RT-PCR reads and lists one entry per CDR3 protein. The sample shows about 780,000 distinct CDR3 sequences, 18% of them seen only once. Turning to this clonotype: Its matching antigen is unknown.

This TCR came from a man in his fifties or sixties who received an inactivated influenza vaccine. The rearrangement joins TRBV7-9 to TRBJ2-2, with D maybe TRBD2 (6 bases). The sample consisted of PBMCs from blood, taken more than 4 days after vaccination. CDR3 protein: CASSFTGVNTGELFF. The CDR3 DNA reads TGTGCCAGCAGCTTTACGGGAGTGAACACCGGGGAGCTGTTTTTT. Filled out from reference TRBV7-9 and TRBJ2-2, the complete variable domain reads DTGVSQNPRHKITKRGQNVTFRCDPISEHNRLYWYRQTLGQGPEFLTYFQNEAQLEKSRLLSDRFSAERPKGSFSTLEIQRTEQGDSAMYLCASSFTGVNTGELFFGEGSRLTVL.